This T cell receptor (beta chain) appears in the sequencing data of a study of cytomegalovirus exposure and HLA in healthy donors. It was with 60 Vbeta and 13 Jbeta primers that the PCR ran. The repertoire was sequenced with immunoSEQ multiplex PCR; TCRdb's copy has only in-frame clones and lacks some. The sample contains about 200,000 clones, about two thirds of which appear only once. The study sampled nominally healthy donors, though unrecorded immune exposures were likely. V was shortened by 2 bases and J by 8 bases, with 9 bases between the two germline ends. The CDR3 totals 12 residues. Germline values: CDR1 MNHNY, CDR2 SVGAGI (reference sequence).

The sequenced material came from PBMCs. This sequence originates from a man in his forties in good health and CMV-seropositive. V is TRBV6-6 and J is TRBJ1-2; D not certain. CDR3 amino acids: CASSYEPLGYTF. Here the CDR3 DNA reads TGTGCCAGCAGTTACGAACCCCTAGGCTACACCTTC.